This T cell receptor beta chain was sequenced during a study of blood T cell repertoires in COVID-19. Study overall: Sources were T cells, B-cell-depleted T cells, or PBMCs; the material itself was cDNA or gDNA.

This study enrolled people aged 18 to 89 from roughly 24 US geographic areas. The repertoire was sequenced with immunoSEQ multiplex PCR; TCRdb's copy has only in-frame clones and lacks some. The sample consists of roughly 200,000 clones, about nine tenths of them appearing once. This CDR3 is 12 amino acids long. Germline CDR1 and CDR2: KGHSH and LQKENI. V gave up 4 bases and J gave up 4 bases, with 6 bases separating them. The source of this sequence is a woman in her 50s in a cohort exposed to, infected with or recovered from COVID-19 (not recorded which). Source material: PBMCs or T cells enriched from blood (not recorded which). The V call is TRBV18, the J call TRBJ2-3; D unresolved. The CDR3 is CASSRGADTQYF. The DNA for the CDR3 is TGTGCCAGCTCACGAGGTGCAGATACGCAGTATTTT.